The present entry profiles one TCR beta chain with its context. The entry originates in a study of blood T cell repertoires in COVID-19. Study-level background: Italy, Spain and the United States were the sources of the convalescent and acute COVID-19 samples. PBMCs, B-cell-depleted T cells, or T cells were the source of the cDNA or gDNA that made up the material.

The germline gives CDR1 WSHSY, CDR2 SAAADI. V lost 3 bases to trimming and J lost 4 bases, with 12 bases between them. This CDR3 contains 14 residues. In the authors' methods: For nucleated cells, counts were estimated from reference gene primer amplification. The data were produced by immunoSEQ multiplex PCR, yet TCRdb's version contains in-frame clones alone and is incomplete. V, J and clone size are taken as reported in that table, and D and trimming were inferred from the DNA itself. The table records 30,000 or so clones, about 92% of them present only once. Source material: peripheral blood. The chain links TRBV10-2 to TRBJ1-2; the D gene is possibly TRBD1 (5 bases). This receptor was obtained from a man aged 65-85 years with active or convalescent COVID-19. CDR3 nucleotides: TGCGCCAGCAGTGATCCGGGGAGGGGCTATGGCTACACCTTC. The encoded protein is CASSDPGRGYGYTF.